A selection of T cell receptor beta chains follows, all from one sample in a study of T cells in Graves' hyperthyroidism and ophthalmopathy. Via MiXCR, TCRdb re-called the multiplex PCR reads, giving one row per CDR3 protein. This repertoire shows about 360,000 distinct CDR3 sequences, about a fifth found once; its top ten account for around 4%. Sequencing was performed on blood. The source of these receptors is a woman between 18 and 30 years old with Graves' hyperthyroidism. CDR3s include the opening cysteine and the closing phenylalanine or tryptophan. D genes are given only for firm matches. Expanded clones get a size class; other rows say once, few or many, or leave the size out.

V: TRBV3-1
D: NA
size: many
J: TRBJ2-7
length: 13
CDR3: CASSQDMGGEQYF
DNA: TGTGCCAGCAGCCAAGATATGGGGGGCGAGCAGTACTTC

V: TRBV20-1
D: TRBD2
size: NA
J: TRBJ2-7
length: 14
CDR3: CSASPLAGVDEQYF
DNA: TGCAGTGCGAGTCCCTTAGCGGGGGTCGACGAGCAGTACTTC

V: TRBV18
D: NA
size: few
J: TRBJ1-1
length: 12
CDR3: CASSTVNTEAFF
DNA: TGTGCCAGCTCCACAGTGAACACTGAAGCTTTCTTT

V: TRBV12-5
D: NA
size: many
J: TRBJ1-1
length: 16
CDR3: CASGLVQLGSNTEAFF
DNA: TGTGCTAGTGGTTTGGTACAGCTAGGGAGCAACACTGAAGCTTTCTTT

V: TRBV6-5
D: NA
size: NA
J: TRBJ1-2
length: 13
CDR3: CASSYGAYYGYTF
DNA: TGTGCCAGCAGTTATGGGGCGTACTATGGCTACACCTTC

V: TRBV12-3/TRBV12-4
D: NA
size: many
J: TRBJ2-3
length: 16
CDR3: CASSLIIGRGTDTQYF
DNA: TGTGCCAGCAGTTTGATTATCGGCAGGGGCACAGATACGCAGTATTTT

V: TRBV7-9
D: TRBD2
size: NA
J: TRBJ2-7
length: 15
CDR3: CASSSGGAYDYEQYF
DNA: TGTGCCAGCAGTTCCGGGGGGGCCTACGACTACGAGCAGTACTTC

V: TRBV6-5
D: NA
size: many
J: TRBJ1-6
length: 13
CDR3: CASSFQGGSPLHF
DNA: TGTGCCAGCAGTTTTCAGGGCGGTTCACCCCTCCACTTT

V: TRBV12-3/TRBV12-4
D: NA
size: many
J: TRBJ1-5
length: 12
CDR3: CASMSRGQPQHF
DNA: TGTGCCAGCATGTCGAGGGGTCAGCCCCAGCATTTT

V: TRBV2
D: TRBD1
size: many
J: TRBJ2-5
length: 14
CDR3: CASSTWTGRETQYF
DNA: TGTGCCAGCAGCACTTGGACAGGGAGAGAGACCCAGTACTTC

V: TRBV5-1
D: TRBD2
size: many
J: TRBJ2-5
length: 16
CDR3: CASSFPVAGDGETQYF
DNA: TGCGCCAGCAGCTTTCCCGTTGCGGGGGACGGAGAGACCCAGTACTTC

V: TRBV12-3/TRBV12-4
D: NA
size: few
J: TRBJ2-5
length: 12
CDR3: CASSGPAGTQYF
DNA: TGTGCCAGCTCCGGGCCCGCGGGGACCCAGTACTTC

V: TRBV20-1
D: NA
size: NA
J: TRBJ2-7
length: 14
CDR3: CSALAGDISYEQYF
DNA: TGCAGTGCCCTAGCTGGGGACATATCCTACGAGCAGTACTTC

V: TRBV12-3/TRBV12-4
D: NA
size: few
J: TRBJ1-1
length: 13
CDR3: CASTHGGGTEAFF
DNA: TGTGCCAGCACCCACGGGGGGGGCACTGAAGCTTTCTTT

V: TRBV12-3/TRBV12-4
D: TRBD1
size: NA
J: TRBJ1-6
length: 14
CDR3: CASSLGTDRAPLHF
DNA: TGTGCCAGCAGTTTAGGAACCGACAGGGCACCCCTCCACTTT

V: TRBV30
D: NA
size: few
J: TRBJ1-5
length: 16
CDR3: CAWSGEGMGFNQPQHF
DNA: TGTGCCTGGAGTGGGGAGGGGATGGGTTTCAATCAGCCCCAGCATTTT

V: TRBV29-1
D: TRBD1
size: many
J: TRBJ1-2
length: 16
CDR3: CSVGSPSFGTGYGYTF
DNA: TGCAGCGTTGGGTCCCCGTCATTCGGGACAGGGTATGGCTACACCTTC

V: TRBV28
D: NA
size: many
J: TRBJ1-1
length: 11
CDR3: CASSYKGSAFF
DNA: TGTGCCAGCAGTTACAAGGGTTCGGCTTTCTTT

V: TRBV24-1
D: NA
size: many
J: TRBJ2-5
length: 16
CDR3: CATPRVADQQKETQYF
DNA: TGTGCCACCCCGAGGGTAGCCGACCAACAAAAAGAGACCCAGTACTTC

V: TRBV12-3/TRBV12-4
D: NA
size: many
J: TRBJ1-2
length: 11
CDR3: CASSGQRGYTF
DNA: TGTGCCAGCAGTGGACAGCGCGGCTACACCTTC

V: TRBV3-1
D: NA
size: few
J: TRBJ1-6
length: 14
CDR3: CASSQEGGDSPLHF
DNA: TGTGCCAGCAGCCAAGAAGGGGGAGATTCACCCCTCCACTTT

V: TRBV12-3/TRBV12-4
D: NA
size: many
J: TRBJ1-2
length: 13
CDR3: CASSARNKYGYTF
DNA: TGTGCCAGCAGTGCCAGAAATAAGTATGGCTACACCTTC

V: TRBV6-1
D: NA
size: once
J: TRBJ1-1
length: 15
CDR3: CASTLRTLARTEAFF
DNA: TGTGCCAGCACCCTGAGGACCCTAGCAAGGACTGAAGCTTTCTTT

V: TRBV4-1
D: NA
size: few
J: TRBJ1-6
length: 18
CDR3: CASSQLGAVVRGASPLHF
DNA: TGCGCCAGCAGCCAACTGGGAGCAGTTGTGCGGGGTGCTTCACCCCTCCACTTT

V: TRBV30
D: NA
size: NA
J: TRBJ1-1
length: 13
CDR3: CAWRQGRDTEAFF
DNA: TGTGCCTGGAGACAGGGTAGAGACACTGAAGCTTTCTTT

V: TRBV6-1
D: TRBD1
size: NA
J: TRBJ2-7
length: 14
CDR3: CASSPRDRGHEQYF
DNA: TGTGCCAGCAGTCCCCGGGACAGGGGCCACGAGCAGTACTTC

V: TRBV12-3/TRBV12-4
D: NA
size: many
J: TRBJ2-7
length: 14
CDR3: CASSQAGTPPEQYF
DNA: TGTGCCAGCAGTCAGGCCGGGACACCTCCCGAGCAGTACTTC

V: TRBV5-1
D: NA
size: many
J: TRBJ2-5
length: 15
CDR3: CASSFGTGFQETQYF
DNA: TGCGCCAGCAGCTTCGGGACCGGCTTCCAAGAGACCCAGTACTTC

V: TRBV28
D: NA
size: many
J: TRBJ2-7
length: 13
CDR3: CASNLPGVYEQYF
DNA: TGTGCCAGCAACCTCCCGGGGGTCTACGAGCAGTACTTC

V: TRBV6-5
D: NA
size: many
J: TRBJ1-1
length: 14
CDR3: CASSSANLNTEAFF
DNA: TGTGCCAGCAGTTCCGCTAATCTGAACACTGAAGCTTTCTTT

V: TRBV12-3/TRBV12-4
D: NA
size: many
J: TRBJ1-5
length: 14
CDR3: CASSTDARVQPQHF
DNA: TGTGCCAGCAGTACCGATGCAAGGGTTCAGCCCCAGCATTTT

V: TRBV2
D: NA
size: many
J: TRBJ1-5
length: 14
CDR3: CASSEAMEGFPQHF
DNA: TGTGCCAGCAGTGAAGCAATGGAGGGTTTTCCCCAGCATTTT

V: TRBV20-1
D: NA
size: many
J: TRBJ1-5
length: 17
CDR3: CSARDVVDGGSNQPQHF
DNA: TGCAGTGCTAGAGATGTGGTCGACGGGGGCAGCAATCAGCCCCAGCATTTT

V: TRBV7-2
D: TRBD2
size: many
J: TRBJ2-5
length: 15
CDR3: CASSSRLAGGETQYF
DNA: TGTGCCAGCAGCTCAAGACTAGCGGGGGGAGAGACCCAGTACTTC

V: TRBV20-1
D: NA
size: once
J: TRBJ2-7
length: 13
CDR3: CSARGDISYEQYF
DNA: TGCAGTGCCCGGGGGGACATCTCCTACGAGCAGTACTTC

V: TRBV20-1
D: NA
size: many
J: TRBJ2-5
length: 18
CDR3: CSARDPQRSALAVGTQYF
DNA: TGCAGTGCTAGAGATCCCCAACGAAGCGCTCTTGCGGTTGGGACCCAGTACTTC

V: TRBV28
D: NA
size: many
J: TRBJ2-7
length: 13
CDR3: CASTPGISYEQYF
DNA: TGTGCCAGCACCCCCGGGATCTCCTACGAGCAGTACTTC

V: TRBV19
D: TRBD1
size: many
J: TRBJ1-5
length: 16
CDR3: CASSLPGQGARQPQHF
DNA: TGTGCCAGTAGTTTACCCGGGCAGGGGGCTCGGCAGCCCCAGCATTTT

V: TRBV7-3
D: NA
size: many
J: TRBJ2-2
length: 13
CDR3: CASSSTGPGELFF
DNA: TGTGCCAGCAGCTCCACGGGGCCCGGGGAGCTGTTTTTT

V: TRBV20-1
D: NA
size: many
J: TRBJ1-1
length: 13
CDR3: CSAPSRDHLEAFF
DNA: TGCAGTGCTCCGTCCAGGGACCACCTTGAAGCTTTCTTT

V: TRBV5-6
D: NA
size: NA
J: TRBJ1-1
length: 14
CDR3: CASRPKLGVPEAFF
DNA: TGTGCCAGCAGACCGAAACTGGGTGTACCTGAAGCTTTCTTT

V: TRBV7-3
D: NA
size: many
J: TRBJ2-7
length: 12
CDR3: CASSLTGSAQYF
DNA: TGTGCCAGCAGCTTAACGGGTAGCGCGCAGTACTTC

V: TRBV20-1
D: NA
size: many
J: TRBJ2-5
length: 16
CDR3: CSARDLRRGVQETQYF
DNA: TGCAGTGCTAGAGATCTAAGAAGAGGGGTGCAAGAGACCCAGTACTTC

V: TRBV4-2
D: TRBD2
size: NA
J: TRBJ2-5
length: 14
CDR3: CASSGWAGEETQYF
DNA: TGTGCCAGTAGCGGGTGGGCCGGGGAAGAGACCCAGTACTTC

V: TRBV6-2/TRBV6-3
D: NA
size: NA
J: TRBJ2-7
length: 14
CDR3: CASSPTVPAYEQYF
DNA: TGTGCCAGCAGCCCGACAGTGCCGGCCTACGAGCAGTACTTC

V: TRBV11-2
D: NA
size: many
J: TRBJ1-2
length: 14
CDR3: CASSSRQLPLGYTF
DNA: TGTGCCAGCAGCTCTCGACAGCTCCCTTTGGGGTACACCTTC

V: TRBV4-2
D: NA
size: many
J: TRBJ2-5
length: 18
CDR3: CASSQDSGRGSYQETQYF
DNA: TGTGCCAGCAGCCAAGATTCAGGTCGGGGGTCGTACCAAGAGACCCAGTACTTC

V: TRBV4-2
D: NA
size: NA
J: TRBJ1-5
length: 15
CDR3: CASSQDTGAGQPQHF
DNA: TGTGCCAGCAGCCAAGATACGGGGGCCGGTCAGCCCCAGCATTTT

V: TRBV15
D: TRBD1
size: many
J: TRBJ1-1
length: 14
CDR3: CATSRTGGNTEAFF
DNA: TGTGCCACCAGCAGAACAGGGGGTAACACTGAAGCTTTCTTT

V: TRBV29-1
D: NA
size: NA
J: TRBJ1-3
length: 15
CDR3: CSVEALQGYRNTIYF
DNA: TGCAGCGTTGAGGCTTTACAGGGTTACCGAAACACCATATATTTT

V: TRBV7-2
D: NA
size: once
J: TRBJ1-1
length: 15
CDR3: CASSLLRDLNTDAFF
DNA: TGTGCCAGCAGCCTCTTGAGGGACCTGAACACTGATGCTTTCTTT

V: TRBV28
D: TRBD2
size: many
J: TRBJ2-5
length: 16
CDR3: CASSLDPRAGGETQYF
DNA: TGTGCCAGCAGTTTAGACCCCCGGGCCGGGGGGGAGACCCAGTACTTC